Below are 23 T cell receptor beta chains sequenced from a single sample in a study of blood T cells in healthy people across ages. Sample-barcoded 5' priming and a J-beta primer mix drove a second PCR of roughly 6 to 12 cycles. TCRdb redid the calling of the 5' RACE reads with MiXCR, one entry per CDR3 protein. The sample records 850,000 to 1,100,000 distinct CDR3 sequences, 35% to 45% being singletons. Sequences were obtained from blood. These receptors all come from a man aged 18 to 35 in good health.

This chain uses TRBV5-1 with TRBJ2-1; 10 bases agree with TRBD1. The CDR3 totals 14 residues. Germline trimming cut 0 bases from V and 9 bases from J; bases unmatched to any gene: 3. Per the germline V gene, CDR1 is SGHRS and CDR2 is YFSETQ. CDR3 coding DNA: TGCGCCAGCAGCTTGGGGGACAGGGGCTGTGAGCAGTTCTTC. Translating gives CASSLGDRGCEQFF.

This sequence joins TRBV12-3 or TRBV12-4 and TRBJ1-5; D is undetermined. V shed 4 bases and J shed 1 base, with 11 bases lying between them. This CDR3 contains 15 residues. As DNA, the CDR3 is TGTGCCAGCAGTTCCGTGGCAGCAAGCAATCAGCCCCAGCATTTT. Translated, it gives CASSSVAASNQPQHF.

The sample holds a few counts of this clonotype. This chain joins TRBV15 and TRBJ1-1; D is possibly TRBD1 (5 bases). Germline V gene lookup returns CDR1 LNHNV and CDR2 YYDKDF (reference sequence). Trimming removed 9 bases at V and 0 bases at J, with 14 bases between. The CDR3 runs 14 residues. Here the CDR3 DNA reads TGTGCCACGGAAGGAGGGGTGATGAACACTGAAGCTTTCTTT. It translates to CATEGGVMNTEAFF.

The chain joins TRBV28 to TRBJ2-1; no reliable D call. Trimming pared 6 bases from V and 6 bases from J, leaving 18 bases between. Germline CDR1 and CDR2: MDHEN and SYDVKM. This CDR3 has 15 residues. The CDR3 sequence is CASSTVGSPPNEQFF. The CDR3 DNA follows: TGTGCCAGCAGCACAGTGGGGTCCCCCCCCAATGAGCAGTTCTTC.

The CDR3 coding sequence is TGTGCCAGCAGACGGGGGCCCTCCTACAATGAGCAGTTCTTC. This encodes CASRRGPSYNEQFF. This chain uses TRBV3-1 with TRBJ2-1; possibly TRBD1 or TRBD2 for D (6 bases each). Germline assignment: CDR1 LGHDT and CDR2 YNNKEL (reference sequence). V was cut by 6 bases and J by 0 bases, with 9 bases left in between. The CDR3 sequence is 14 residues long.

This clonotype was picked up many times. The chain has TRBV25-1 and TRBJ2-1; D remains unclear. V was shortened by 2 bases and J by 9 bases, with 5 bases between the two germline ends. This CDR3 spans 11 amino acids. In germline, CDR1 is MGHDK, CDR2 SYGVNS. CDR3: CASSESGEQFF. CDR3 nucleotides: TGTGCCAGCAGTGAAAGTGGTGAGCAGTTCTTC.

This clonotype was counted at least ten times. This chain links TRBV12-3 or TRBV12-4 with TRBJ1-2; D uncertain. Trimming left V 6 bases short and J 4 bases short, with 6 bases between. The CDR3 totals 11 residues. The CDR3 DNA sequence: TGTGCCAGCAGCCAAAGCTATGGCTACACCTTC. Translation: CASSQSYGYTF.

This clonotype has more than one count but fewer than ten. The rearrangement links TRBV6-1 to TRBJ1-2, with D unclear. The V gene's germline CDR1 is MNHNS and CDR2 SASEGT. With 1 base removed from V and 5 bases from J, the gap between germline ends came to 11 bases. CDR3 length equals 14 residues. The CDR3 is CASSEVEGLYGYTF. The CDR3 DNA sequence: TGTGCCAGCAGTGAAGTGGAGGGTCTGTATGGCTACACCTTC.

The table lists this clonotype with many counts. The rearrangement joins TRBV7-2 to TRBJ1-1, with a possible D match to TRBD1 (6 bases). Looked up from germline, CDR1 is SGHTA and CDR2 is FQGNSA. The CDR3 has 14 amino acids. V gave up 1 base and J gave up 10 bases, with 16 bases separating them. The CDR3: CASSLDTQQGAAFF. The DNA of the CDR3 is TGTGCCAGCAGCTTAGATACCCAACAGGGAGCAGCTTTCTTT.

The chain combines TRBV6-6 with TRBJ2-1, with D unresolved. This CDR3 spans 16 amino acids. Germline assignment: CDR1 MNHNY and CDR2 SVGAGI (reference sequence). V gave up 8 bases and J gave up 0 bases, with 17 bases separating them. Written as DNA, the CDR3 is TGTGCCAGCTACCATGAGTCCCTCGGCTCCTACAATGAGCAGTTCTTC. It codes for CASYHESLGSYNEQFF.

The chain joins TRBV20-1 to TRBJ2-3; 12 bases map to TRBD2. Germline CDR1 DFQATT, CDR2 SNEGSKA (reference sequence). V lost 0 bases and J lost 0; bases outside the gene matches: 10. The length of the CDR3 is 19 residues. The CDR3 DNA follows: TGCAGTGCTAGAGATCCTGGGGGACTAGCGGGCCCTAGCACAGATACGCAGTATTTT. Its translation is CSARDPGGLAGPSTDTQYF.

CDR3 DNA: TGCGCCAGCAGCCGATGGACAGGGAGATTTAACAATGAGCAGTTCTTC. Its protein is CASSRWTGRFNNEQFF. The rearrangement links TRBV4-1 to TRBJ2-1; 8 nucleotides match TRBD1. CDR1 and CDR2 (germline): MGHRA, YSYEKL. Trimming cost V 4 bases and J 5 bases; bases outside gene matches: 10. The CDR3 has 16 amino acids.

The chain links TRBV19 to TRBJ1-2, with 7 bases fitting TRBD1. Trimming took 10 bases from V and 4 from J; bases not matched to a gene: 9. The CDR3 totals 13 residues. Germline V gene lookup returns CDR1 LNHDA and CDR2 SQIVND (reference sequence). The CDR3 loop reads CATSPGQIYGYTF. CDR3 sequence (DNA): TGTGCCACTTCTCCGGGACAGATCTATGGCTACACCTTC. Looking up the rest from reference TRBV19 and TRBJ1-2 gives the full variable domain: DGGITQSPKYLFRKEGQNVTLSCEQNLNHDAMYWYRQDPGQGLRLIYYSQIVNDFQKGDIAEGYSVSREKKESFPLTVTSAQKNPTAFYLCATSPGQIYGYTFGSGTRLTVV.

This clonotype was picked up one time. The rearrangement links TRBV6-1 to TRBJ1-2; TRBD1 aligns across 8 bases. The CDR3 sequence is 14 residues long. CDR1 is MNHNS and CDR2 is SASEGT in the germline V gene. V dropped 0 bases and J dropped 6; count of bases not matched to a gene: 3. CDR3 DNA: TGTGCCAGCAGTGAAGCCGGACAGGGAGATGGCTACACCTTC. This encodes CASSEAGQGDGYTF.

The V and J genes are TRBV20-1 and TRBJ2-7, with 7 bases that match TRBD2. CDR3 size: 14 residues. V dropped 8 bases and J dropped 0; count of bases not matched to a gene: 10. Germline V gene sequence: CDR1 DFQATT, CDR2 SNEGSKA (reference sequence). The CDR3 loop is CSTTGTTSSYEQYF. DNA for the CDR3: TGCAGTACTACCGGGACTACTTCCTCCTACGAGCAGTACTTC.

This clonotype appeared many times. The gene calls are TRBV20-1 and TRBJ2-3; D unclear. Germline V gene lookup returns CDR1 DFQATT and CDR2 SNEGSKA (reference sequence). The CDR3 loop spans 15 amino acids. Trimming stripped 0 bases from V and 0 bases from J, with 10 bases between. CDR3 loop: CSARDRVLSTDTQYF. Written as DNA, the CDR3 is TGCAGTGCTAGAGATAGGGTCCTAAGCACAGATACGCAGTATTTT.

The rearrangement joins TRBV4-2 to TRBJ1-1; no clear D. CDR3 length: 15 amino acids. The V end lost 4 bases, the J end lost 1 base, and 13 bases lay between the germline ends. Germline V gene data show CDR1 as LGHNA and CDR2 as YNFKEQ. The CDR3: CASSLRLAENTEAFF. The CDR3 nucleotides read TGTGCCAGCAGCCTTCGCTTGGCAGAGAACACTGAAGCTTTCTTT.

The CDR3 loop is CASSEFGQNSNQPQHF. The CDR3 coding sequence is TGTGCCAGCAGTGAATTCGGACAGAATAGCAATCAGCCCCAGCATTTT. The chain uses TRBV6-1 and TRBJ1-5; possible D gene TRBD1, 6 bases. The V end lost 2 bases, the J end lost 0 bases, and 11 bases lay between the germline ends. Per the germline V gene, CDR1 is MNHNS and CDR2 is SASEGT. The CDR3 consists of 16 residues.

This rearrangement joins TRBV29-1 to TRBJ2-3; D gene uncertain. Germline values: CDR1 SQVTM, CDR2 ANQGSEA. V lost 8 bases and J lost 0, with 12 bases in between. This CDR3 is 13 amino acids long. CDR3 DNA: TGCAGCTCTGTCATCGCTAGCACAGATACGCAGTATTTT. This translates into CSSVIASTDTQYF.

The sample holds many counts of this clonotype. The genes are TRBV20-1 and TRBJ2-7, with unresolved D. Trimming shortened V by 3 bases and J by 2 bases, and 11 bases separated the two germline ends. The V gene's germline CDR1 is DFQATT and CDR2 SNEGSKA (reference sequence). This CDR3 spans 13 amino acids. The DNA for the CDR3 is TGCAGTGCTAGTGTGGATTCTACCTACGAGCAGTACTTC. It translates to CSASVDSTYEQYF.

With regard to this clonotype: One end of the junction is discordant with germline, which a read error may explain. The J gene is TRBJ2-7, the V gene TRBV20-1, with 14 bases lining up with TRBD2. The CDR3 contains 15 residues. Germline values: CDR1 DFQATT, CDR2 SNEGSKA (reference sequence). The DNA for the CDR3 is TGCGGTGCTCCCTCGGGACTAGCGGGGGACTACGAGCAGTACTTC. This gives the protein CGAPSGLAGDYEQYF.

The rearrangement links TRBV7-9 to TRBJ1-1; the match to TRBD1 covers 7 bases. The V gene's germline CDR1 is SEHNR and CDR2 FQNEAQ (reference sequence). The J segment lost 5 bases and the V segment lost 9 bases, leaving 12 bases of the junction unmatched. This CDR3 region has 14 residues. The chain's CDR3 is CASQTGWSRTEAFF. CDR3 sequence (DNA): TGTGCCAGTCAGACAGGGTGGTCGAGGACTGAAGCTTTCTTT. Looking up the rest from reference TRBV7-9 and TRBJ1-1 gives the full variable domain: DTGVSQNPRHKITKRGQNVTFRCDPISEHNRLYWYRQTLGQGPEFLTYFQNEAQLEKSRLLSDRFSAERPKGSFSTLEIQRTEQGDSAMYLCASQTGWSRTEAFFGQGTRLTVV.

This clonotype was observed a few times. The chain recombines TRBV19 with TRBJ1-5, with D possibly matching TRBD1 (5 bases). The germline gives CDR1 LNHDA, CDR2 SQIVND (reference sequence). The V gene lost 11 bases and the J gene lost 7 bases, with 18 bases spanning the gap. CDR3 length: 13 residues. In nucleotides, the CDR3 is TGTGCCGGAACCGGGGCTAATGGACAGCCCCAGCATTTT. Amino acid sequence: CAGTGANGQPQHF.